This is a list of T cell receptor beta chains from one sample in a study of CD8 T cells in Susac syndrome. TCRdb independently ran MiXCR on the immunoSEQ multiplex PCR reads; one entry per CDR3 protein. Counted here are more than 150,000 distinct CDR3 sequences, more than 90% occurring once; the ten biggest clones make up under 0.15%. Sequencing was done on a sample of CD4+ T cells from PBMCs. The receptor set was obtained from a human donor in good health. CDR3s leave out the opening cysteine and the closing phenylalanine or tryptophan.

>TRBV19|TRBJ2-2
ASSIWETTGELF
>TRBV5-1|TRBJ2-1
ASSSDEGLAGVQF
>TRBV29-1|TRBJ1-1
SGMGRGNTEAF
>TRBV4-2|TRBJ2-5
ASSRSGGGAGETQY
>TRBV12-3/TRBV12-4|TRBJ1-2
ASSLGQGLYGYT
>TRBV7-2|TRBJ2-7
ASSLSGPFYEQY
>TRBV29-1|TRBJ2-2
SGGIQGAGELF
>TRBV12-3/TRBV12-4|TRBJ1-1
ASSFLGPQSEAF
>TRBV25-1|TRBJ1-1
ASNPRAGGTEAF
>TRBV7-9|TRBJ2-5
ASSLRLAGQETQY
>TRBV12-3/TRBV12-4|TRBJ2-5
ASSFEFQETQY
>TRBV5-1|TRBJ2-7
ASSERSQGHSYEQY
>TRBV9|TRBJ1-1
ASSRTLTEAF
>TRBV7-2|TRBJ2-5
ASSLASGAETQY
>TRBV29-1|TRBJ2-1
SGLSGGEFYNEQF
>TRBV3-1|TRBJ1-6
ASSLRDSDNSPLH
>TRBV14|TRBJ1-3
ATADSRNTIY
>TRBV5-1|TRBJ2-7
ASNPLGLAGAHEQY
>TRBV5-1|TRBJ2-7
ASSLSPLSYEQY
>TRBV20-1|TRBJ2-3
SSGGDRDTQY
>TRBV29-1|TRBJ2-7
SVDASSSGGYEQY
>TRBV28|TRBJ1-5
ASILGGPGQPQH
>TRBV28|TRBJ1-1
ASSSMGEGTEAF
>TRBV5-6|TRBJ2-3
ASSPLGSGGTDTQY
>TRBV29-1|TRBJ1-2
SVGGQPYGYT
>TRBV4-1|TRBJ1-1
ASSPHGGTGPVNTEAF
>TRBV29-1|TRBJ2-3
SVEDRWAGSTDTQY
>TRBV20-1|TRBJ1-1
SASEIDSQIF
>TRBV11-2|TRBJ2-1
ASSLDKGQEQF
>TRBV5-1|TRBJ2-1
ASSFLTGEGLGNEQF
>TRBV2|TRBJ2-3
ASSANTDTQY
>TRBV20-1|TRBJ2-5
SAAGGQQETQY
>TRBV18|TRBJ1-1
ASSPRPGGMNTEAF
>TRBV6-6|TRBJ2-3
ANKNNRGASKDTQY